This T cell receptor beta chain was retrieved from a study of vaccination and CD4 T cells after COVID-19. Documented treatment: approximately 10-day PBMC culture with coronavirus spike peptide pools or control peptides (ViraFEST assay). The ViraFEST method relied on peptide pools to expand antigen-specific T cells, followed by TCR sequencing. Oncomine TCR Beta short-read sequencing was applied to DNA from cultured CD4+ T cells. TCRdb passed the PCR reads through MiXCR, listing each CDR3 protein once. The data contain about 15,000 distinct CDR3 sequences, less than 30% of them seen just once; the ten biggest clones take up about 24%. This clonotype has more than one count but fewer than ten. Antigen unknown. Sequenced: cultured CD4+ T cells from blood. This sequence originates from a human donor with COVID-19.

CDR3 sequence reads: CASSLSPSPGELFF. The CDR3 bases are TGTGCCAGCAGTTTATCTCCTAGCCCCGGGGAGCTGTTTTTT. This chain joins TRBV27 and TRBJ2-2; maybe TRBD2 (5 bases). The CDR3 loop spans 14 amino acids. Between the trimmed V and J ends, which lost 0 bases and 6 bases, there was a span of 8 bases. CDR1 and CDR2 (germline): MNHEY, SMNVEV (reference sequence).